This entry lists 6 T cell receptor beta chains sequenced from one sample in a study of CD8 T cells in ankylosing spondylitis. TCRdb re-analysed the 5' RACE reads in MiXCR, keeping a single row per CDR3 protein. The data contain about 360,000 distinct CDR3 sequences, 20% of them singletons. The sample comprised blood, either unsorted or a sorted T cell fraction (not recorded which). All receptors come from a male donor with ankylosing spondylitis or in good health (not recorded which).

The chain links TRBV12-3 or TRBV12-4 to TRBJ1-2; 9 positions agree with TRBD1. The CDR3 spans 15 residues. V shed 5 bases, J shed 4 bases, and the junction held 8 bases outside the gene matches. The CDR3 is CASSPGTGWGYGYTF. CDR3 in DNA: TGTGCCAGCAGTCCCGGGACAGGGTGGGGCTATGGCTACACCTTC.

This clonotype was detected only a few times. This rearrangement joins TRBV4-1 to TRBJ1-1; TRBD1 might be the D (6 bases). CDR3 length: 14 residues. V was clipped by 3 bases and J by 1 base, with 9 bases between them. Germline CDR1 MGHRA, CDR2 YSYEKL. CDR3 amino acids: CASSHSGANTEAFF. For the CDR3, the DNA is TGCGCCAGCAGCCATTCAGGGGCGAACACTGAAGCTTTCTTT.

This clonotype showed up just a few times. The chain couples TRBV4-1 to TRBJ2-2; perhaps TRBD2 as D (6 bases). The CDR3 length is 15 residues. CDR1 and CDR2 (germline): MGHRA, YSYEKL. The V gene lost 1 base and the J gene lost 6 bases, with 12 bases spanning the gap. For the CDR3, the DNA is TGCGCCAGCAGCCAAGTTCCGGAGGGCTCCGGGGAGCTGTTTTTT. The encoded protein is CASSQVPEGSGELFF.

In DNA form, the CDR3 reads TGTGCCAGCAGCTCCGGGACTAGCGAGTACGAGCAGTACTTC. It translates to CASSSGTSEYEQYF. The chain links TRBV11-2 to TRBJ2-7; 10 bases match TRBD2. The ends lost 4 bases at V and 4 bases at J; junction bases unmatched: 4. Per germline, CDR1 SGHAT and CDR2 FQNNGV. This CDR3 contains 14 residues.

CDR3 loop: CASSLTTGKGYTF. CDR3 nucleotides: TGTGCCAGCAGTTTAACGACAGGGAAGGGCTACACCTTC. The V gene is TRBV12-3 or TRBV12-4, the J gene TRBJ1-2; 7 bases map to TRBD1. The CDR3 has 13 amino acids. The trim removed 2 bases at V and 8 bases at J, leaving 5 bases unmatched.

This clonotype showed up just a few times. The genes are TRBV4-1 and TRBJ1-1, with D possibly being TRBD1 (5 bases). The V gene lost 3 bases and the J gene lost 4 bases, with 9 bases spanning the gap. CDR3 length: 13 residues. Germline CDR1 reads MGHRA; CDR2 reads YSYEKL. The CDR3 protein is CASSQRGPTEAFF. CDR3 DNA sequence: TGCGCCAGCAGCCAGAGGGGTCCCACTGAAGCTTTCTTT.